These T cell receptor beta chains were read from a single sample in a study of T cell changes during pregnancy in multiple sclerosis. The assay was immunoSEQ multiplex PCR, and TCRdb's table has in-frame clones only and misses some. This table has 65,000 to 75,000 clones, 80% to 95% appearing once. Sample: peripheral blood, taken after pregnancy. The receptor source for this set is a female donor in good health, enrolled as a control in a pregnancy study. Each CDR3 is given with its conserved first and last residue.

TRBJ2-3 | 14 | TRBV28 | CASSFGVAPDTQYF
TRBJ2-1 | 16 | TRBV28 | CASSLFRLAGNNEQFF
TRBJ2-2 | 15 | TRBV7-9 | CASSSSGGAPGELFF
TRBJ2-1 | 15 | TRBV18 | CASSQTSGAYNEQFF
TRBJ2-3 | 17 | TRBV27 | CASSSPLAGGNTDTQYF
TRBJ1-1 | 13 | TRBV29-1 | CSVEDPGTTEAFF
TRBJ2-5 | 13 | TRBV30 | CAWSHSGRETQYF
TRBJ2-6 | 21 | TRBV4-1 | CASSQVQGTGSSRSGANVLTF
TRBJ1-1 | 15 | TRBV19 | CASSPRGGRTTEAFF
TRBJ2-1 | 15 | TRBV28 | CASSPRGRAGNEQFF
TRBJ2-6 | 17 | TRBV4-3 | CASSQLLTVSGANVLTF
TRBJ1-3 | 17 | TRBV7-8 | CASSLIEVSSSGNTIYF
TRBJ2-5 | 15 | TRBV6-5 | CASSSLAGGTETQYF
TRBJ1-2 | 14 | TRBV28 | CASSLQVVNYGYTF
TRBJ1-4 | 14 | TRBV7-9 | CASSSTGEGEKLFF
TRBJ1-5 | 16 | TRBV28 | CASSFSTRGSNQPQHF
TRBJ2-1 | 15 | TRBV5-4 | CASSLDREPYNEQFF
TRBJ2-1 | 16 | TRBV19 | CASSIVFGTGDNEQFF
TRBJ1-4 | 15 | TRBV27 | CASSLQGQLAEKLFF
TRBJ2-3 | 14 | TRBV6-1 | CASRPGSGLDTQYF
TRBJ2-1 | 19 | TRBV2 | CASSERGGISGRVYNEQFF
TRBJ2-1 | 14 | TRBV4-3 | CASSRERDHNEQFF
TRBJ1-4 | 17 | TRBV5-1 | CASSLGAGGAGNEKLFF
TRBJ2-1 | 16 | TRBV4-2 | CASSQVGIYLVSEQFF
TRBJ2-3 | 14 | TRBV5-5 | CASSLGHLTDTQYF
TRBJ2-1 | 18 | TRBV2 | CASSEVGRGRISYNEQFF
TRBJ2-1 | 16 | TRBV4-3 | CASSQDILAYNNEQFF
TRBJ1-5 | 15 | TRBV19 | CASSRTGYSNQPQHF
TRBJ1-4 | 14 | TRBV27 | CASSLGQGNEKLFF
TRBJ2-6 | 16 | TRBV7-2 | CASSAGTGSGANVLTF
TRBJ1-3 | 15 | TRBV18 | CASASSTGVGNTIYF
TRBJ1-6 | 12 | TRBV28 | CASSSQRGPLHF
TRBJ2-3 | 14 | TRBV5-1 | CASSLGLGGDTQYF
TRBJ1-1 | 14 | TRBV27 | CASSLTGAGTEAFF
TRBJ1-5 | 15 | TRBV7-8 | CASSLDQGRNQPQHF
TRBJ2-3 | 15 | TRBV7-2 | CASSATSVVEDTQYF
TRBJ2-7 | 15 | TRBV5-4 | CASSLSGPLSYEQYF
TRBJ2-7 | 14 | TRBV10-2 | CASREGHLSYEQYF
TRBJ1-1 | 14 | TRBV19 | CASTRTGRDTEAFF
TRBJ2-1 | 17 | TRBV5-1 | CASSQGLAGLSYNEQFF
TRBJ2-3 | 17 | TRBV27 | CASSLGSGGAAADTQYF
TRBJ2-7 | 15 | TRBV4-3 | CASSQGLAGGLKQYF
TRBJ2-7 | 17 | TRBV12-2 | CASRLLPLAGGSYEQYF
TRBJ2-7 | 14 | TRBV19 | CASSISGTGVEQYF
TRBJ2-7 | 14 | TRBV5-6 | CASSLGGTGYEQYF
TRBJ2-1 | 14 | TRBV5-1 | CASSLGGGDTEQFF
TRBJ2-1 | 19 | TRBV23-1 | CASSQRPGTSGRLGNEQFF
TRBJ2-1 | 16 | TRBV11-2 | CASSLSGGPSYNEQFF
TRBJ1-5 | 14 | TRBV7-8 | CASSFDRYNQPQHF
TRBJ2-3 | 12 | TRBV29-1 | CSVAGDADTQYF
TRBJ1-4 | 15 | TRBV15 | CATSRDPGQNEKLFF
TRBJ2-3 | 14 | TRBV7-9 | CASSPTGLVDTQYF
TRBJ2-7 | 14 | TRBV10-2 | CASSELGQTYEQYF
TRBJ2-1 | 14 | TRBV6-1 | CASHSGTGADEQFF
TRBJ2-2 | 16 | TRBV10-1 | CASSGDSGDYTGELFF
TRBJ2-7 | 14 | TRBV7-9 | CASSLGRGPNEQYF
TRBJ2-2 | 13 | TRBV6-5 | CASRNKNTGELFF
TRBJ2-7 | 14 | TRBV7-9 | CASSSQGQAYEQYF
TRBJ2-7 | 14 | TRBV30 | CAWRGLAGPYEQYF